This T cell receptor (beta chain) was recovered during a study of radiation and T cells in renal cell carcinoma. Time point of the sample: baseline pretreatment blood. Specified treatment: 15 Gy SBRT to primary tumor, nephrectomy 4 weeks later. Blood was sampled at baseline, 2 weeks and 4 weeks after SBRT. Only in-frame clones appear in the TCRdb table, and some are missing; sequencing was by immunoSEQ multiplex PCR. In the table there are about 150,000 clones, about 87% of which are singletons. The CDR3 has 14 residues. The V end lost 0 bases, the J end lost 3 bases, and 9 bases lay between the germline ends. The germline V gene encodes CDR1 MNHNS and CDR2 SASEGT.

The sequence came from an older woman with renal cell carcinoma. The sample consisted of blood, taken from a patient whose treatment included radiotherapy and nephrectomy. The gene calls are TRBV6-1 and TRBJ2-7; D ambiguous. The CDR3 nucleotides read TGTGCCAGCAGTGAAGCGGGCGGCCACTACGAGCAGTACTTC. This translates into CASSEAGGHYEQYF.